These 30 T cell receptor beta chains originate from one sample sequenced in a study of blood T cell repertoires in COVID-19. Data came from immunoSEQ multiplex PCR; TCRdb stores just in-frame clones and leaves some out. There are 200,000 to 300,000 clones in the sample; around 90% occur only once, and over 1.2% lies in the top ten. Sequencing was carried out using peripheral blood. The receptors originated from an elderly man with acute or convalescent COVID-19.

The count of this clone is one. The rearrangement links TRBV7-2 to TRBJ2-7; a possible D gene is TRBD1 (6 bases). V lost 2 bases and J 2 bases, leaving 10 bases between the germline ends. Looked up from germline, CDR1 is SGHTA and CDR2 is FQGNSA. CDR3 length: 14 residues. CDR3 bases: TGTGCCAGCAGCTTATGGGACACGACCTACGAGCAGTACTTC. This gives the protein CASSLWDTTYEQYF.

With regard to this clone: At the DNA level, this CDR3 is encoded by other sequences in the same sample as well. CDR3 sequence reads: CASSRDREETQYF. The CDR3 bases are TGTGCCAGTAGTAGGGACAGGGAAGAGACCCAGTACTTC. This rearrangement joins TRBV19 to TRBJ2-5; TRBD1 agrees at 9 bases. Germline CDR1 LNHDA, CDR2 SQIVND (reference sequence). The CDR3 sequence is 13 residues long. With V trimmed by 4 bases and J by 3 bases, 0 bases remained unmatched.

The V call is TRBV11-3, the J call TRBJ2-1; 9 bases are shared with TRBD1. V trimming: 5 bases; J trimming: 7 bases; junction bases outside the gene matches: 6. The germline CDR1 and CDR2 sequences are SGHNT and YENEEA. The CDR3 is 14 amino acids. In nucleotides, the CDR3 is TGTGCCAGCAGCCCGAGGACAGGGGTGAATGAGCAGTTCTTC. Protein product: CASSPRTGVNEQFF.

The V and J genes are TRBV11-2 and TRBJ1-1; D perhaps matches TRBD1 (5 bases). CDR1 is SGHAT and CDR2 is FQNNGV in the germline V gene. V gave up 5 bases and J gave up 7 bases, with 17 bases separating them. This CDR3 has 14 residues. CDR3 bases: TGTGCCAGCAGCCTACAGGCCGTGGGGCTTGAAGCTTTCTTT. Its translation: CASSLQAVGLEAFF.

This CDR3 reads CAWGNREEGYTF. The CDR3 DNA reads as TGTGCCTGGGGAAACAGGGAAGAAGGCTACACCTTC. The rearrangement joins TRBV30 to TRBJ1-2, with D possibly TRBD1 on 6 matching bases. Trimming took 5 bases from V and 8 from J, leaving 15 bases between them. Per germline, CDR1 GTSNPN and CDR2 SVGIG (reference sequence). CDR3 length equals 12 residues.

The rearrangement links TRBV3-1 (or the pseudogene TRBV3-2) to TRBJ2-4; a weak D match, TRBD2 (5 bases). Trimming removed 4 bases at V and 9 bases at J, with 13 bases between. This CDR3 region has 13 residues. Germline V gene data show CDR1 as LGHDT and CDR2 as YNNKEL (reference sequence). The CDR3 nucleotides are TGTGCCAGCAGCCCTATGTCCGAGGGCATTCAGTACTTC. Translation gives CASSPMSEGIQYF.

This rearrangement joins TRBV7-2 to TRBJ2-7; TRBD2 agrees at 13 bases. The germline V gene has CDR1 SGHTA and CDR2 FQGNSA. The trim removed 6 bases at V and 8 bases at J, leaving 10 bases unmatched. The CDR3 totals 15 residues. The CDR3 coding sequence is TGTGCCAGCAGGGTTGGACTAGCGGGAGTGGAGCAGCAGTACTTC. Translation gives CASRVGLAGVEQQYF.

V is TRBV9 and J is TRBJ2-1; TRBD2 agrees at 10 bases. Trimming removed 4 bases from V and 8 bases from J; junction bases left unmatched: 9. The CDR3 extends over 15 amino acids. Germline V CDR1 and CDR2: SGDLS, YYNGEE. CDR3 sequence (DNA): TGTGCCAGCAGCCCGCTAGCGGGAGCATTCGATGAGCAGTTCTTC. Its protein product is CASSPLAGAFDEQFF.

This rearrangement joins TRBV15 to TRBJ1-2; D possibly corresponds to TRBD1 (5 bases). The length of the CDR3 is 15 residues. Germline V CDR1 and CDR2: LNHNV, YYDKDF (reference sequence). V lost 1 base to trimming and J lost 3 bases, with 12 bases between them. The CDR3 sequence is CATSRGAGKDYGYTF. CDR3 in DNA: TGTGCCACCAGCAGAGGGGCAGGGAAGGACTATGGCTACACCTTC.

The V and J genes are TRBV11-3 and TRBJ2-2, with D maybe TRBD1 (5 bases). Germline V gene lookup returns CDR1 SGHNT and CDR2 YENEEA. V was clipped by 6 bases and J by 4 bases, with 9 bases between them. This CDR3 spans 13 amino acids. CDR3 sequence: CASRATVTGELFF. The DNA of the CDR3 is TGTGCCAGCAGGGCGACAGTCACCGGGGAGCTGTTTTTT.

The J gene is TRBJ1-3, the V gene TRBV27; D is ambiguous. The germline gives CDR1 MNHEY, CDR2 SMNVEV (reference sequence). V lost 4 bases, J lost 6 bases, and 22 bases lay in between. CDR3 length: 17 amino acids. DNA of the CDR3: TGTGCCAGCAGTTCCAACGTCGAAGGGAGGAGAGAAAACACCATATATTTT. It codes for CASSSNVEGRRENTIYF.

This clone was recorded only once. J is TRBJ2-6 and V is TRBV7-6, with a tentative D call TRBD2 (6 bases). Germline V gene lookup returns CDR1 SGHVS and CDR2 FNYEAQ. With 0 bases removed from V and 2 bases from J, the gap between germline ends came to 11 bases. This CDR3 spans 17 amino acids. CDR3 loop: CASSLARGKTGANVLTF. CDR3 DNA: TGTGCCAGCAGCTTAGCCCGCGGGAAGACTGGGGCCAACGTCCTGACTTTC.

CDR3 protein: CASRPGTGVLNTEAFF. The CDR3 region has the DNA TGTGCCAGCAGACCTGGGACAGGGGTTTTGAACACTGAAGCTTTCTTT. V gene TRBV6-2 or TRBV6-3 combines with J gene TRBJ1-1, with 10 nucleotides matching TRBD1. The junction had 7 bases not matched to a gene; V was cut back by 6 bases and J by 0 bases. This CDR3 comprises 16 residues. CDR1 is MNHEY, CDR2 SVGEGT, per germline.

Regarding this clone: The identical CDR3 is also encoded by other nucleotide sequences in the sample. The rearrangement joins TRBV19 to TRBJ2-1; tentatively, D is TRBD2 (5 bases). Trimming pared 3 bases from V and 1 base from J, leaving 7 bases between. Germline V CDR1 and CDR2: LNHDA, SQIVND (reference sequence). This CDR3 is 14 amino acids long. CDR3 loop: CASSIRGSYNEQFF. CDR3 DNA sequence: TGTGCCAGTAGTATCCGCGGGTCCTACAATGAGCAGTTCTTC.

This chain connects TRBV6-5 to TRBJ1-2; TRBD1 agrees at 10 bases. The germline CDR1 and CDR2 sequences are MNHEY and SVGAGI. J gave up 4 bases and V 2 bases, and 4 bases lay outside the gene matches. CDR3 length: 15 residues. Written as DNA, the CDR3 is TGTGCCAGCAGTTACGGGACAGGGGTGGGCTATGGCTACACCTTC. Translated, it gives CASSYGTGVGYGYTF.

The chain joins TRBV9 to TRBJ1-1; D might be TRBD1 (5 bases). In germline, CDR1 is SGDLS, CDR2 YYNGEE. V dropped 4 bases and J dropped 0 bases, with 13 bases sitting between them. The CDR3 has 15 amino acids. CDR3 DNA sequence: TGTGCCAGCAGCACTCGAACAGGACTGAACACTGAAGCTTTCTTT. It is translated as CASSTRTGLNTEAFF.

The chain has TRBV3-1 (or the pseudogene TRBV3-2) and TRBJ2-1; 8 nucleotides line up with TRBD2. The J segment lost 4 bases and the V segment lost 4 bases, leaving 6 bases of the junction unmatched. The germline CDR1 and CDR2 sequences are LGHDT and YNNKEL (reference sequence). There are 15 residues in the CDR3. Here the CDR3 DNA reads TGTGCCAGCAGCCTAACGGGGGGGCGTTACAATGAGCAGTTCTTC. Amino acids: CASSLTGGRYNEQFF.

This sequence joins TRBV18 and TRBJ1-2; the D gene is possibly TRBD1 (6 bases). CDR3 length: 15 amino acids. Trimming took 3 bases from V and 1 from J, leaving 12 bases between them. CDR1 KGHSH and CDR2 LQKENI come from the germline V gene. The CDR3, as DNA: TGTGCCAGCTCACCGAGGGGGACCGATAACTATGGCTACACCTTC. Translation: CASSPRGTDNYGYTF.

The V and J genes are TRBV5-4 and TRBJ2-2; 10 nucleotides agree with TRBD2. This CDR3 has 17 amino acids. Germline CDR1 SGHNT, CDR2 YYREEE (reference sequence). With 5 bases clipped from V and 6 bases from J, the junction kept 13 bases outside the gene matches. The CDR3 DNA reads TGTGCCAGCAGTCAATGGACTAGCGGATATAGTGCCGGGGAGCTGTTTTTT. Amino acids: CASSQWTSGYSAGELFF.

This clone was observed a handful of times. J is TRBJ1-5 and V is TRBV4-3; D uncertain. The V gene's germline CDR1 is LGHNA and CDR2 YSLEER. V was cut by 4 bases and J by 2 bases, with 12 bases left in between. The CDR3 covers 15 residues. The CDR3 region has the DNA TGCGCCAGCAGCCTGGGCGTCGGGGGCAATCAGCCCCAGCATTTT. This translates into CASSLGVGGNQPQHF.

The chain is built from TRBV20-1 and TRBJ1-2; D is unclear. Deletions cut 6 bases from V and 8 bases from J, with 13 bases between. This CDR3 region has 11 residues. Germline CDR1 reads DFQATT; CDR2 reads SNEGSKA (reference sequence). Here the CDR3 reads CSAQPSEGYTF. As DNA, the CDR3 is TGCAGTGCACAGCCCTCCGAGGGCTACACCTTC.

This chain links TRBV5-1 with TRBJ1-6; 12 bases align to TRBD1. The V segment lost 10 bases and the J segment 11 bases; nucleotides outside the gene matches: 4. There are 12 residues in the CDR3. Germline CDR1 reads SGHRS; CDR2 reads YFSETQ. Written as DNA, the CDR3 is TGCGCCGGGGACAGGGGGCGTACACCCCTCCACTTT. This encodes CAGDRGRTPLHF.

The chain employs TRBV6-1 and TRBJ1-1; D is possibly TRBD1 (5 bases). This CDR3 is built from 15 residues. Per the germline V gene, CDR1 is MNHNS and CDR2 is SASEGT. Trimming removed 2 bases from V and 0 bases from J, with 10 bases in between. In DNA form, the CDR3 reads TGTGCCAGCAGTGAATTAGCAGGGCTGAACACTGAAGCTTTCTTT. This codes for CASSELAGLNTEAFF.

The chain combines TRBV20-1 with TRBJ1-2; D uncertain. The germline V and J ends were trimmed by 0 bases and 8 bases, with 7 bases remaining between them. This CDR3 is 11 amino acids long. Per germline, CDR1 DFQATT and CDR2 SNEGSKA (reference sequence). The CDR3 reads CSARDFPGYTF. Here the CDR3 DNA reads TGCAGTGCTAGAGATTTTCCGGGCTACACCTTC.

V is TRBV28 and J is TRBJ1-6; 8 positions agree with TRBD1. The V segment lost 5 bases and the J segment 3 bases; nucleotides outside the gene matches: 3. The CDR3 is made up of 15 amino acids. Germline lookup yields CDR1 MDHEN and CDR2 SYDVKM. This CDR3 is CASSRGQGYNSPLHF. The DNA for the CDR3 is TGTGCCAGCAGTAGAGGACAGGGCTATAATTCACCCCTCCACTTT.

The chain has TRBV9 and TRBJ2-2; 7 bases fit TRBD2. With V trimmed by 4 bases and J by 5 bases, 14 bases remained unmatched. The CDR3 contains 17 residues. Germline lookup yields CDR1 SGDLS and CDR2 YYNGEE. The CDR3 is CASSSRREGAGTGELFF. The CDR3 DNA reads TGTGCCAGCAGCTCCCGAAGGGAGGGAGCAGGAACCGGGGAGCTGTTTTTT. Looking up the rest from reference TRBV9 and TRBJ2-2 gives the full variable domain: DSGVTQTPKHLITATGQRVTLRCSPRSGDLSVYWYQQSLDQGLQFLIQYYNGEERAKGNILERFSAQQFPDLHSELNLSSLELGDSALYFCASSSRREGAGTGELFFGEGSRLTVL.

The V and J genes are TRBV3-1 (or the pseudogene TRBV3-2) and TRBJ2-7; D is possibly TRBD1 (5 bases). V lost 0 bases to trimming and J lost 3 bases, with 12 bases between them. The CDR3 covers 15 residues. The germline V gene has CDR1 LGHDT and CDR2 YNNKEL (reference sequence). CDR3 DNA sequence: TGTGCCAGCAGCCAAGATAGGACAAGCATCTACGAGCAGTACTTC. As protein: CASSQDRTSIYEQYF.

This clone showed up just a few times. The chain combines TRBV27 with TRBJ1-1, with 9 bases aligning to TRBD1. CDR3 length equals 16 residues. V lost 5 bases, J lost 2 bases, and 9 bases stayed unmatched. Germline V gene sequence: CDR1 MNHEY, CDR2 SMNVEV (reference sequence). CDR3 sequence: CASSILTGGTNTEAFF. In DNA form, the CDR3 reads TGTGCCAGCAGTATTTTAACAGGGGGCACAAACACTGAAGCTTTCTTT.

The chain uses TRBV7-2 and TRBJ2-3, with 12 nucleotides matching TRBD2. Germline V lookup: CDR1 SGHTA, CDR2 FQGNSA. Trimming took 2 bases from V and 0 from J; bases not matched to a gene: 3. This CDR3 contains 17 residues. The CDR3 bases are TGTGCCAGCAGCTTAAGACTAGCGGGGGCCAGCACAGATACGCAGTATTTT. This codes for CASSLRLAGASTDTQYF.

The rearrangement links TRBV3-1 (or the pseudogene TRBV3-2) to TRBJ1-2; D perhaps matches TRBD1 (6 bases). Germline V gives CDR1 LGHDT, CDR2 YNNKEL (reference sequence). The V and J ends lost 2 bases and 5 bases respectively, with 15 bases between them. This CDR3 has 15 amino acids. The CDR3 DNA is TGTGCCAGCAGCCAAAGGGGGGGCGCTGGGTATGGCTACACCTTC. Translating gives CASSQRGGAGYGYTF.